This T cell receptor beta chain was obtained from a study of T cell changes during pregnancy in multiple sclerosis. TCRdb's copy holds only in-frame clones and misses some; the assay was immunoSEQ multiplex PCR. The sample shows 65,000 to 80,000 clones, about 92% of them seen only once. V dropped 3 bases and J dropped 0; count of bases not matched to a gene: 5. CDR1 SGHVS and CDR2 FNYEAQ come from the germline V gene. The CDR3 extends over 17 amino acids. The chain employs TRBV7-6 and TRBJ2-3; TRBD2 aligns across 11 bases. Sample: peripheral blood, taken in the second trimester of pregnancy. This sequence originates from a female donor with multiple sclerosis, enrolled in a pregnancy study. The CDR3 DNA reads TGTGCCAGCAGCTTGGAGACTAGCGGGGCAAGCACAGATACGCAGTATTTT. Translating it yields CASSLETSGASTDTQYF. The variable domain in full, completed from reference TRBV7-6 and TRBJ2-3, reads GAGVSQSPRYKVTKRGQDVALRCDPISGHVSLYWYRQALGQGPEFLTYFNYEAQQDKSGLPNDRFSAERPEGSISTLTIQRTEQRDSAMYRCASSLETSGASTDTQYFGPGTRLTVL.